Sequencing of this TCR beta chain was carried out in a study of blood T cell repertoires in COVID-19 (dated by TCRdb to the early 2020s). Regarding the study in general: Collaborator samples came from the United States, Italy and Spain and covered acute and convalescent phases of COVID-19. The repertoires were made available in a free public database intended to serve as a resource for research on the immune response to SARS-CoV-2. The material from the prospective study consisted of cDNA or gDNA derived from T cells, B-cell-depleted T cells, or PBMCs. Samples came from the ongoing ImmuneRACE study (first 160 participants) plus 1,254 subjects from 6 global collaborators. Deeply sampled blood TCRbeta repertoires from subjects exposed to, actively infected with, or recovered from COVID-19 were included in the dataset. HLA class I and class II types, where available, came from metadata supplied by the sample provider rather than from assay-based typing. A de-identified subject ID, COVID-19 status, age in years and sex were almost always included in the sample metadata.

TCRbeta CDR3 regions were amplified from genomic DNA using the immunoSEQ Assay, a bias-controlled multiplex PCR. Per the source publication's procedure: Nucleated cell counts per sample were estimated from amplification of reference gene primers within the assay. To quantify the absolute abundance of each unique TCRbeta CDR3 rearrangement, sequence reads were collapsed and filtered. Productive Simpson clonality was computed per sample as the square root of Simpson's diversity index over productive rearrangements. TCRdb provides this immuneACCESS table in a form limited to in-frame rearrangements. Some clones are lacking; in checked studies, under half of them reflect an unresolved V gene, and why the rest are absent is not known. V and J calls and clone size are as listed in that table; D and trimming were resolved from the DNA. The sample contains 76,000 or so clones, around nine tenths of them found a single time. Around 7.9% of the sample goes to the ten largest clones.

Concerning this clone itself: The target of this receptor is not known. Base-call qualities are not available, and no considerably larger clone is one nucleotide away.

The paper's findings and limits, for the study overall: Clinical and demographic metadata were provided uncurated, with the amount varying by source and participant.

The CDR3 starts with the cysteine, ends with the phenylalanine, and has 15 residues. Just CDR3 DNA is preserved here, 45 bases in frame from base 1. V is shortened by 3 bases, J by 7 bases, and the region joining them spans 16 bases. According to the germline V gene, CDR1 reads MDHEN and CDR2 reads SYDVKM. Whole blood was collected in K2EDTA tubes by collaborating institutions according to the institutions' own protocols. For TCRbeta analysis, collaborator samples were shipped as frozen whole blood, as isolated PBMCs, or as DNA extracted from either sample type. This TCR was recovered from a young man with acute or convalescent COVID-19. The specimen sequenced was peripheral blood. This sequence uses TRBV28 and TRBJ1-5; the D segment cannot be called with confidence. The DNA sequence is TGTGCCAGCAGTTTCACGGGAGATCGCAGGCAGCCCCAGCATTTT. Translated, it reads CASSFTGDRRQPQHF.